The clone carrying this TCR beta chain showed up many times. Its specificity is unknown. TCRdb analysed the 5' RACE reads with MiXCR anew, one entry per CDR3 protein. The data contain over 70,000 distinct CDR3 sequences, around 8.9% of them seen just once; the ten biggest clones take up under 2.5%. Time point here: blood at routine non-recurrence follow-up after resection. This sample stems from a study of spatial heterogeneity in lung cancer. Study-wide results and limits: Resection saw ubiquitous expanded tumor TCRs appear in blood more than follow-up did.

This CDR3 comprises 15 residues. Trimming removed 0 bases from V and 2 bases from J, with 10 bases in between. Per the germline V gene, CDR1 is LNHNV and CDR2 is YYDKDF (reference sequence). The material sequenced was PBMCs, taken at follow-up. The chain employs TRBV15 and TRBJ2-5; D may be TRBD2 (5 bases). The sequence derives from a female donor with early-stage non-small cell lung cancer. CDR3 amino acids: CATSRDNGDQETQYF. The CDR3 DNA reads TGTGCCACCAGCAGAGATAACGGGGATCAAGAGACCCAGTACTTC.